The 30 T cell receptor beta chains below come from one sample, sequenced in a study of cytomegalovirus exposure and HLA in healthy donors. Both 60 Vbeta primers and 13 Jbeta primers went into the PCR. The assay was immunoSEQ multiplex PCR, and TCRdb's table has in-frame clones only and misses some. Altogether some 80,000 clones are present, about four fifths being singletons, with the ten largest covering under 6%. The sequenced sample was PBMCs. Receptors originate from a man aged 18 to 35 in good health and CMV-seropositive.

The chain combines TRBV19 with TRBJ1-2; 8 nucleotides match TRBD1. This CDR3 has 15 amino acids. Trimming took 3 bases from V and 2 from J; bases not matched to a gene: 5. CDR1 and CDR2 from the germline V gene are LNHDA and SQIVND (reference sequence). CDR3 sequence reads: CASSIHQGANYGYTF. The CDR3 DNA is TGTGCCAGTAGTATCCACCAGGGGGCGAACTATGGCTACACCTTC.

This chain connects TRBV25-1 to TRBJ2-1; TRBD2 aligns across 10 bases. This CDR3 contains 16 residues. Per the germline V gene, CDR1 is MGHDK and CDR2 is SYGVNS. The ends lost 2 bases at V and 8 bases at J; junction bases unmatched: 9. The CDR3 sequence: CASSELAAGGPHEQFF. The CDR3 nucleotides are TGTGCCAGCAGTGAACTGGCAGCGGGAGGGCCACATGAGCAGTTCTTC. The variable domain in full, with the rest retrieved from reference TRBV25-1 and TRBJ2-1, is EADIYQTPRYLVIGTGKKITLECSQTMGHDKMYWYQQDPGMELHLIHYSYGVNSTEKGDLSSESTVSRIRTEHFPLTLESARPSHTSQYLCASSELAAGGPHEQFFGPGTRLTVL.

This chain uses TRBV13 with TRBJ2-1, with 8 bases lining up with TRBD2. This CDR3 has 16 amino acids. J lost 1 base, V lost 5 bases, and 7 bases had no gene match. Germline CDR1 reads PRHDT; CDR2 reads FYEKMQ (reference sequence). The CDR3 bases are TGTGCCAGCAGCCCCGGGGGGGGGACATCCTACAATGAGCAGTTCTTC. Protein: CASSPGGGTSYNEQFF. The full variable domain, its missing parts supplied by reference TRBV13 and TRBJ2-1, is AAGVIQSPRHLIKEKRETATLKCYPIPRHDTVYWYQQGPGQDPQFLISFYEKMQSDKGSIPDRFSAQQFSDYHSELNMSSLELGDSALYFCASSPGGGTSYNEQFFGPGTRLTVL.

The V and J genes are TRBV6-4 and TRBJ2-3; 10 nucleotides match TRBD2. This CDR3 has 15 residues. CDR1 MRHNA and CDR2 SNTAGT come from the germline V gene. V dropped 6 bases and J dropped 3; count of bases not matched to a gene: 6. This chain's CDR3 is CASSPGTSETDTQYF. DNA of the CDR3: TGTGCCAGCAGCCCAGGGACTAGCGAGACAGATACGCAGTATTTT.

This clone was observed a handful of times. The chain carries TRBV5-1 and TRBJ1-1; 7 bases align to TRBD1. The CDR3 consists of 12 residues. The V gene's germline CDR1 is SGHRS and CDR2 YFSETQ. V shed 3 bases and J 5 bases; nucleotides not matched to a gene: 1. The CDR3 sequence is CASSWGQTEAFF. The CDR3 region has the DNA TGCGCCAGCAGCTGGGGACAGACTGAAGCTTTCTTT.

This clone was observed a single time. The chain recombines TRBV9 with TRBJ2-7; 10 bases are shared with TRBD2. Trimming at V came to 6 bases and at J to 2 bases, leaving 11 bases not matched to a gene. This CDR3 comprises 16 residues. Germline V CDR1 and CDR2: SGDLS, YYNGEE. The CDR3 region has the DNA TGTGCCAGCATAGGTATGACGGGACTAGCGCCCTACGAGCAGTACTTC. Residues: CASIGMTGLAPYEQYF.

This clone came up a few times. The V gene is TRBV4-1, the J gene TRBJ2-7, with 8 bases lining up with TRBD1. The germline gives CDR1 MGHRA, CDR2 YSYEKL. The CDR3 is made up of 15 amino acids. After removal of 4 bases from V and 7 bases from J, the junction contained 12 bases not matched to a gene. The CDR3 DNA reads TGCGCCAGCAGCCGACCGGACAGGGCCGCGGGAGAGCAGTACTTC. It is translated as CASSRPDRAAGEQYF.

The CDR3 DNA reads as TGCGCCAGCAGCTTTCGGGGGGCGATGAACACTGAAGCTTTCTTT. Its translation is CASSFRGAMNTEAFF. The chain joins TRBV5-1 to TRBJ1-1; possible D gene TRBD1, 6 bases. The V end lost 2 bases, the J end lost 0 bases, and 11 bases lay between the germline ends. The germline V gene has CDR1 SGHRS and CDR2 YFSETQ. This CDR3 region has 15 residues.

The chain joins TRBV10-3 to TRBJ1-5; D is possibly TRBD1 (5 bases). V lost 3 bases and J 6 bases, leaving 12 bases between the germline ends. In germline, CDR1 is ENHRY, CDR2 SYGVKD. This CDR3 is 14 amino acids long. The CDR3 DNA reads as TGTGCCATCAGTGACAGGGTTCGCGGTCAGCCCCAGCATTTT. This sequence encodes CAISDRVRGQPQHF.

The chain combines TRBV28 with TRBJ2-7, with 7 bases identical to TRBD1. V shed 7 bases and J 7 bases; nucleotides not matched to a gene: 16. CDR1 and CDR2 from the germline V gene are MDHEN and SYDVKM. The CDR3 runs 15 residues. The CDR3 loop is CASTSPAGTVSEQYF. In DNA, the CDR3 is TGTGCCAGCACTTCCCCGGCCGGGACAGTTTCTGAGCAGTACTTC.

The chain uses TRBV2 and TRBJ2-2; maybe TRBD1 (6 bases). The CDR3 length is 18 residues. Germline CDR1 SNHLY, CDR2 FYNNEI. V dropped 6 bases and J dropped 6 bases, with 26 bases sitting between them. This CDR3 is CASRIPPTGHKRAGELFF. The DNA for the CDR3 is TGTGCCAGCAGGATACCACCTACAGGGCATAAAAGGGCCGGGGAGCTGTTTTTT.

J is TRBJ2-1 and V is TRBV27; 13 nucleotides match TRBD2. The CDR3 loop spans 14 amino acids. Germline V gene data show CDR1 as MNHEY and CDR2 as SMNVEV (reference sequence). V trimming: 3 bases; J trimming: 10 bases; junction bases outside the gene matches: 3. The CDR3 bases are TGTGCCAGCAGTTTCGGACTAGCGGGAGACGAGCAGTTCTTC. Its protein is CASSFGLAGDEQFF.

The chain joins TRBV7-8 to TRBJ1-1, with no clear D. Germline V CDR1 and CDR2: SGHVS, FQNEAQ. V was trimmed by 1 base and J by 0 bases, leaving 9 bases between them. CDR3 size: 15 residues. In DNA, the CDR3 is TGTGCCAGCAGCTTAGGGGCAGCCATGAACACTGAAGCTTTCTTT. Translating gives CASSLGAAMNTEAFF. Full variable domain (remainder filled in from reference TRBV7-8 and TRBJ1-1): GAGVSQSPRYKVAKRGQDVALRCDPISGHVSLFWYQQALGQGPEFLTYFQNEAQLDKSGLPSDRFFAERPEGSVSTLKIQRTQQEDSAVYLCASSLGAAMNTEAFFGQGTRLTVV.

This clone showed up just a few times. The chain has TRBV28 and TRBJ2-3; D might be TRBD2 (6 bases). CDR1 and CDR2 (germline): MDHEN, SYDVKM. This CDR3 has 15 amino acids. V was shortened by 4 bases and J by 11 bases, with 22 bases between the two germline ends. The CDR3 reads CASSSAASAGIGQYF. Here the CDR3 DNA reads TGTGCCAGCAGTTCGGCGGCCTCGGCGGGGATCGGGCAGTATTTT.

The chain is built from TRBV5-6 and TRBJ2-7; 10 bases agree with TRBD1. Germline V gene sequence: CDR1 SGHDT, CDR2 YYEEEE. V trimming: 2 bases; J trimming: 3 bases; junction bases outside the gene matches: 5. This CDR3 is built from 15 residues. CDR3 residues: CASSLGQGEDYEQYF. CDR3 sequence (DNA): TGTGCCAGCAGCTTAGGACAGGGGGAAGACTACGAGCAGTACTTC.

CDR3 DNA: TGTGCCAGCAGCGTGGACAGGGGGATGAACACTGAAGCTTTCTTT. Translation gives CASSVDRGMNTEAFF. The chain has TRBV7-9 and TRBJ1-1; 10 bases are shared with TRBD1. Per the germline V gene, CDR1 is SEHNR and CDR2 is FQNEAQ (reference sequence). The CDR3 is made up of 15 amino acids. Losses at the gene ends were 5 bases for V and 0 bases for J; bases not matched to a gene: 3.

The chain uses TRBV11-2 and TRBJ2-5; the D is unclear. The CDR3 extends over 13 amino acids. Germline values: CDR1 SGHAT, CDR2 FQNNGV. V was clipped by 5 bases and J by 5 bases, with 12 bases between them. The CDR3 DNA is TGTGCCAGCAGCCTAAGTAGTGAGGAGACCCAGTACTTC. It yields the protein CASSLSSEETQYF.

The rearrangement joins TRBV28 to TRBJ1-5, with TRBD1 as a possible D gene (5 bases). The V and J ends lost 5 bases and 4 bases respectively, with 15 bases between them. Looked up from germline, CDR1 is MDHEN and CDR2 is SYDVKM. CDR3 size: 15 residues. The DNA of the CDR3 is TGTGCCAGCAGTCGTCCGACAGCCCGAAATCAGCCCCAGCATTTT. This sequence encodes CASSRPTARNQPQHF.

The V call is TRBV2, the J call TRBJ1-5; D is undetermined. Trimming removed 4 bases at V and 5 bases at J, with 9 bases between. The CDR3 consists of 13 residues. Germline lookup yields CDR1 SNHLY and CDR2 FYNNEI. The CDR3 spells CASSATTDQPQHF. In DNA, the CDR3 is TGTGCCAGCAGTGCGACAACTGATCAGCCCCAGCATTTT.

The J gene is TRBJ2-5, the V gene TRBV25-1, with 11 nucleotides matching TRBD1. Germline trimming cut 10 bases from V and 6 bases from J; bases unmatched to any gene: 4. The germline V gene has CDR1 MGHDK and CDR2 SYGVNS. CDR3 length: 12 residues. The CDR3 sequence is CATRTGGQTQYF. The CDR3 bases are TGTGCCACACGGACAGGGGGCCAGACCCAGTACTTC.

CDR3 residues: CATSNRVPTYEQYF. In DNA form, the CDR3 reads TGTGCCACCAGCAACCGGGTCCCAACCTACGAGCAGTACTTC. The V and J genes are TRBV15 and TRBJ2-7; D remains ambiguous. V was trimmed by 4 bases and J by 2 bases, leaving 12 bases between them. There are 14 residues in the CDR3. Germline CDR1 is LNHNV and CDR2 is YYDKDF (reference sequence).

V gene TRBV28 combines with J gene TRBJ2-7; unclear D gene. Germline assignment: CDR1 MDHEN and CDR2 SYDVKM. This CDR3 spans 13 amino acids. The ends were cut back, 4 bases at V and 0 bases at J, with 7 bases in the middle. The CDR3 sequence is CASSSWSSYEQYF. The DNA for the CDR3 is TGTGCCAGCAGTTCTTGGAGCTCCTACGAGCAGTACTTC. The entire variable domain, with the rest obtained from reference TRBV28 and TRBJ2-7, is as follows: DVKVTQSSRYLVKRTGEKVFLECVQDMDHENMFWYRQDPGLGLRLIYFSYDVKMKEKGDIPEGYSVSREKKERFSLILESASTNQTSMYLCASSSWSSYEQYFGPGTRLTVT.

The CDR3 DNA sequence: TGTGCCAGCTCACCACTGGCAGCGACAGTCGTCTCCTACGAGCAGTACTTC. Amino acids: CASSPLAATVVSYEQYF. The chain has TRBV18 and TRBJ2-7, with a tentative D call TRBD1 (5 bases). V was trimmed by 1 base and J by 0 bases, leaving 16 bases between them. In germline, CDR1 is KGHSH, CDR2 LQKENI. The CDR3 totals 17 residues.

The V and J genes are TRBV7-8 and TRBJ2-7; D is ambiguous. CDR3 size: 15 residues. In germline, CDR1 is SGHVS, CDR2 FQNEAQ. V shed 1 base and J shed 2 bases, with 12 bases lying between them. The CDR3: CASSLGLYATYEQYF. In nucleotides, the CDR3 is TGTGCCAGCAGCTTAGGCCTATACGCGACCTACGAGCAGTACTTC.

The J gene is TRBJ2-7, the V gene TRBV5-4; 16 nucleotides align to TRBD2. After removal of 2 bases from V and 7 bases from J, the junction contained 12 bases not matched to a gene. The germline gives CDR1 SGHNT, CDR2 YYREEE (reference sequence). The CDR3 consists of 18 residues. CDR3 in amino acids: CASSLGGLAGGSSGEQYF. The DNA for the CDR3 is TGTGCCAGCAGCTTAGGGGGACTAGCGGGGGGGTCTTCGGGAGAGCAGTACTTC.

The chain uses TRBV14 and TRBJ2-2, with D perhaps matching TRBD1 (5 bases). Germline CDR1 is SGHDN and CDR2 is FVKESK. V was trimmed by 0 bases and J by 5 bases, leaving 19 bases between them. CDR3 length equals 18 residues. CDR3 region: CASSQEVGLLHRTGELFF. The CDR3 bases are TGTGCCAGCAGCCAAGAGGTGGGCCTCCTACACAGGACCGGGGAGCTGTTTTTT. Together with reference TRBV14 and TRBJ2-2, the CDR3 gives the full variable domain: EAGVTQFPSHSVIEKGQTVTLRCDPISGHDNLYWYRRVMGKEIKFLLHFVKESKQDESGMPNNRFLAERTGGTYSTLKVQPAELEDSGVYFCASSQEVGLLHRTGELFFGEGSRLTVL.

The gene calls are TRBV2 and TRBJ2-7; 9 nucleotides line up with TRBD1. The CDR3 is made up of 15 amino acids. The germline gives CDR1 SNHLY, CDR2 FYNNEI. Losses at the gene ends were 6 bases for V and 4 bases for J; bases not matched to a gene: 10. The CDR3 is CASRQTGQGSYEQYF. In DNA form, the CDR3 reads TGTGCCAGCAGGCAAACGGGACAGGGTTCTTACGAGCAGTACTTC.

The CDR3 loop reads CASSGVGGYNEQFF. The CDR3 DNA reads TGTGCCAGCAGTGGTGTGGGGGGTTACAATGAGCAGTTCTTC. This sequence joins TRBV25-1 and TRBJ2-1, with D perhaps matching TRBD2 (6 bases). This CDR3 is built from 14 residues. Germline CDR1 and CDR2: MGHDK and SYGVNS. The V end lost 4 bases, the J end lost 4 bases, and 11 bases lay between the germline ends.

This chain joins TRBV7-3 and TRBJ1-1; TRBD1 is a possible D gene (5 bases). This CDR3 comprises 13 residues. The germline CDR1 and CDR2 sequences are SGHTA and FQGTGA. Between the trimmed V and J ends, which lost 1 base and 5 bases, there was a span of 8 bases. CDR3 DNA sequence: TGTGCCAGCAGCTTAATCCAGGGTACTGAAGCTTTCTTT. This encodes CASSLIQGTEAFF.

This sequence joins TRBV5-4 and TRBJ2-1; possibly TRBD2 for D (6 bases). The ends were cut back, 2 bases at V and 12 bases at J, with 12 bases in the middle. The CDR3 is 12 amino acids. The germline V gene encodes CDR1 SGHNT and CDR2 YYREEE (reference sequence). The CDR3 DNA follows: TGTGCCAGCAGCTTAGGACCCGGGGGGCAGTTCTTC. Residues: CASSLGPGGQFF.